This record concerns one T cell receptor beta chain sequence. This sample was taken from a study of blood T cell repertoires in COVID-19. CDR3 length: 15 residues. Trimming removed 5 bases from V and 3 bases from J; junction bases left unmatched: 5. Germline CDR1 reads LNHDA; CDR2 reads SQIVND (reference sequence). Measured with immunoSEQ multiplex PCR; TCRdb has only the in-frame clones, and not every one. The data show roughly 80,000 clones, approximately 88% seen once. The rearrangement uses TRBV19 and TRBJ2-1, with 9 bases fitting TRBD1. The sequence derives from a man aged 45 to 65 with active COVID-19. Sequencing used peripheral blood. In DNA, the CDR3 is TGTGCCAGTAGTCGGGACAGGGTGTTCTACAATGAGCAGTTCTTC. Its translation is CASSRDRVFYNEQFF.